This T cell receptor (beta chain) was recorded in a study of neurological immune-mediated disorders. This clonotype appeared many times. CDR1 is SGHTA, CDR2 FQGNSA, per germline. The CDR3 totals 12 residues. V lost 5 bases to trimming and J lost 14 bases, with 16 bases between them. Via MiXCR, TCRdb re-called the 5' RACE reads, giving one row per CDR3 protein. The sample lists tens of thousands of distinct CDR3 sequences; 3% to 3.5% were seen once. Described time point: longitudinal time-point 1 (baseline). This sequence joins TRBV7-2 and TRBJ2-1; D is unclear. The sequencing sample was made of PBMCs. The receptor comes from a woman aged 55-69 years with multiple sclerosis. This CDR3 is CASSLQRRVKFF. Here the CDR3 DNA reads TGTGCCAGCAGCCTTCAACGCCGGGTAAAGTTCTTC. The variable domain in full, completed from reference TRBV7-2 and TRBJ2-1, reads GAGVSQSPSNKVTEKGKDVELRCDPISGHTALYWYRQSLGQGLEFLIYFQGNSAPDKSGLPSDRFSAERTGGSVSTLTIQRTQQEDSAVYLCASSLQRRVKFFGPGTRLTVL.